This entry is about one TCR beta chain. The target antigen is unknown. Documented time point: baseline pretreatment blood. Treatment given: 15 Gy SBRT to primary tumor, nephrectomy 4 weeks later. Blood was sampled at baseline, 2 weeks and 4 weeks after SBRT. The patient's renal cell carcinoma had clear cell pathology. Clones were read by immunoSEQ multiplex PCR, and TCRdb kept only the in-frame ones, dropping some. The data contain about 140,000 clones, 75% to 90% of them singletons. This record belongs to a study of radiation and T cells in renal cell carcinoma. Notes on the study in general: From baseline, blood top tumor clonotypes peaked at 2 weeks post-radiation.

This CDR3 is 14 amino acids long. V was pared by 10 bases and J by 5 bases, with 21 bases between. The V gene's germline CDR1 is MDHEN and CDR2 SYDVKM. This sequence was found in a woman between 50 and 59 years old with renal cell carcinoma. This rearrangement joins TRBV28 to TRBJ2-7; D is perhaps TRBD1 (6 bases). Sequenced here: blood, sampled from a patient whose treatment included radiotherapy and nephrectomy. Written as DNA, the CDR3 is TGTGCCACCCTAAAACACAGGGAAGGGGACGAGCAGTACTTC. Protein: CATLKHREGDEQYF. Looking up the rest from reference TRBV28 and TRBJ2-7 gives the full variable domain: DVKVTQSSRYLVKRTGEKVFLECVQDMDHENMFWYRQDPGLGLRLIYFSYDVKMKEKGDIPEGYSVSREKKERFSLILESASTNQTSMYLCATLKHREGDEQYFGPGTRLTVT.